The rows below give T cell receptor beta chains drawn from one sample of a study of T cell responses to AZD1222 COVID-19 vaccine. Sequencing was performed with immunoSEQ multiplex PCR; in TCRdb, only in-frame clones are kept and a portion is missing. Among about 15,000 clones, about three quarters were seen once, and the ten largest hold approximately 15%. The sample consisted of peripheral blood, taken 28 days after the second AZD1222 dose. Receptor source: an adult who received the AZD1222 COVID-19 vaccine. The CDR3 runs from the conserved cysteine through the conserved F or W. A D gene is named only where the DNA matches it firmly. Some rows mark clone size as missing; the rest say once, few, many or name a class of expanded clone.

J | length | D | V | size | CDR3 | DNA
TRBJ1-5 | 15 | . | TRBV6-1 | . | CASSEVWGSNQPQHF | TGTGCCAGCAGTGAGGTTTGGGGGTCAAATCAGCCCCAGCATTTT
TRBJ1-1 | 13 | . | TRBV5-1 | few | CASSPLTDTEAFF | TGCGCCAGCAGCCCTTTGACGGACACTGAAGCTTTCTTT
TRBJ2-7 | 14 | . | TRBV28 | once | CASTFTGGGYEQYF | TGTGCCAGCACCTTCACAGGGGGGGGCTACGAGCAGTACTTC
TRBJ2-2 | 12 | TRBD1 | TRBV10-2 | . | CASNGQGRELFF | TGCGCCAGCAATGGACAGGGCCGGGAGCTGTTTTTT
TRBJ1-4 | 16 | TRBD1 | TRBV7-9 | . | CASSPIETGGYEKLFF | TGTGCCAGCAGCCCAATAGAGACAGGGGGTTATGAAAAACTGTTTTTT
TRBJ1-1 | 17 | . | TRBV7-9 | . | CASSRRAGARMNTEAFF | TGTGCCAGCAGCCGTAGGGCGGGGGCAAGGATGAACACTGAAGCTTTCTTT
TRBJ2-4 | 14 | TRBD2 | TRBV9 | . | CASSVEGSGGPQYF | TGTGCCAGCAGCGTAGAAGGTAGCGGGGGCCCGCAGTACTTC
TRBJ1-6 | 16 | . | TRBV11-2 | . | CASSLDTGYKGSPLHF | TGTGCCAGCAGCTTAGACACCGGGTACAAAGGATCACCCCTCCACTTT
TRBJ2-7 | 18 | . | TRBV27 | . | CASSLRGNVQIDSYEQYF | TGTGCCAGCAGTTTACGGGGAAATGTTCAAATTGACTCCTACGAGCAGTACTTC
TRBJ2-7 | 14 | TRBD1 | TRBV27 | . | CASSLSQGVREQYF | TGTGCCAGCAGTTTAAGTCAGGGGGTGCGGGAGCAGTACTTC
TRBJ2-2 | 15 | . | TRBV9 | once | CASSPRGDSAGELFF | TGTGCCAGCAGCCCCAGGGGGGACAGCGCCGGGGAGCTGTTTTTT
TRBJ2-1 | 16 | . | TRBV6-2/TRBV6-3 | . | CASSYSSGAYWNEQFF | TGTGCCAGCAGTTACTCGTCGGGGGCGTATTGGAATGAGCAGTTCTTC
TRBJ2-3 | 14 | . | TRBV5-1 | . | CASSLVQGIDTQYF | TGCGCCAGCAGCTTGGTCCAGGGGATAGATACGCAGTATTTT
TRBJ2-2 | 16 | TRBD2 | TRBV19 | . | CASSPRSGGYTGELFF | TGTGCCAGTAGTCCGCGGAGCGGGGGGTACACCGGGGAGCTGTTTTTT
TRBJ1-5 | 14 | . | TRBV11-2 | few | CASSLDDSLRPQHF | TGTGCCAGCAGCTTAGACGACAGTCTCCGGCCCCAGCATTTT
TRBJ2-1 | 15 | . | TRBV4-1 | . | CASRAGLHSYNEQFF | TGCGCCAGCAGGGCCGGACTTCACTCCTACAATGAGCAGTTCTTC
TRBJ2-7 | 15 | TRBD1 | TRBV4-1 | once | CASSRSGQGVDEQYF | TGCGCCAGCAGCCGATCGGGACAGGGGGTCGACGAGCAGTACTTC
TRBJ2-3 | 15 | TRBD2 | TRBV10-3 | . | CAISENSGDTDTQYF | TGTGCCATCAGTGAGAACAGCGGGGACACAGATACGCAGTATTTT
TRBJ1-5 | 17 | . | TRBV19 | few | CASSMDYYVRSNQPQHF | TGTGCCAGTAGTATGGACTACTATGTCAGGAGCAATCAGCCCCAGCATTTT
TRBJ2-3 | 16 | . | TRBV5-6 | . | CASSHPRDGYTDTQYF | TGTGCCAGCAGCCACCCCCGAGACGGTTACACAGATACGCAGTATTTT
TRBJ2-2 | 14 | TRBD1 | TRBV5-4 | . | CASSRDRDTGELFF | TGTGCCAGCAGCCGAGACAGGGATACCGGGGAGCTGTTTTTT
TRBJ2-1 | 17 | TRBD2 | TRBV4-2 | . | CASSQDLSGRGSHEQFF | TGTGCCAGCAGCCAGGATTTGAGCGGGAGGGGGTCTCATGAGCAGTTCTTC
TRBJ1-2 | 14 | . | TRBV2 | . | CASSESGTLYGYTF | TGTGCCAGCAGTGAATCCGGGACACTCTATGGCTACACCTTC
TRBJ1-5 | 16 | TRBD1 | TRBV10-3 | . | CAVGSTGTGGNQPQHF | TGTGCCGTCGGGTCAACCGGGACAGGGGGCAATCAGCCCCAGCATTTT
TRBJ1-2 | 16 | TRBD1 | TRBV4-2 | . | CASSRSTGVDRYGYTF | TGTGCCAGCAGCCGCTCTACAGGGGTTGACCGCTATGGCTACACCTTC
TRBJ1-2 | 15 | TRBD1 | TRBV5-6 | . | CASSLIGTGGAGYTF | TGTGCCAGCAGCCTGATAGGGACAGGGGGCGCTGGCTACACCTTC
TRBJ2-3 | 16 | TRBD1 | TRBV6-2/TRBV6-3 | . | CASSYLRTGHTDTQYF | TGTGCCAGCAGTTACCTCCGGACAGGCCACACAGATACGCAGTATTTT
TRBJ2-5 | 13 | . | TRBV12-3/TRBV12-4 | . | CASSFGVARTQYF | TGTGCCAGCAGTTTCGGGGTAGCGAGGACCCAGTACTTC
TRBJ1-2 | 16 | . | TRBV10-3 | . | CATPAAPQGSEFGYTF | TGTGCCACGCCCGCCGCTCCTCAGGGTTCGGAGTTTGGCTACACCTTC
TRBJ2-4 | 18 | . | TRBV18 | . | CASSPILGLAGAKNIQYF | TGTGCCAGCTCACCCATTTTGGGACTGGCTGGGGCCAAAAACATTCAGTACTTC
TRBJ1-4 | 16 | . | TRBV4-3 | . | CASSQDGGGLDEKLFF | TGCGCCAGCAGCCAAGATGGAGGGGGTTTGGACGAAAAACTGTTTTTT
TRBJ1-1 | 13 | . | TRBV18 | . | CASSDSVNTEAFF | TGTGCCAGCTCAGACAGCGTGAACACTGAAGCTTTCTTT
TRBJ2-1 | 13 | . | TRBV2 | . | CASSAPSYNEQFF | TGTGCCAGCAGTGCCCCTAGCTACAATGAGCAGTTCTTC
TRBJ2-2 | 15 | TRBD1 | TRBV19 | few | CASRQGTSSTGELFF | TGTGCCAGCAGACAGGGGACGTCATCCACCGGGGAGCTGTTTTTT
TRBJ1-5 | 15 | . | TRBV6-6 | . | CASSYGALGNQPQHF | TGTGCCAGCAGTTACGGGGCATTGGGCAATCAGCCCCAGCATTTT
TRBJ1-2 | 17 | TRBD1 | TRBV4-2 | few | CASSQGTGQGLLYGYTF | TGTGCCAGCAGCCAAGGCACGGGACAGGGGTTGTTATATGGCTACACCTTC
TRBJ1-1 | 16 | TRBD1 | TRBV11-2 | . | CASSLGQVVGNTEAFF | TGTGCCAGCAGCTTGGGACAGGTTGTAGGTAACACTGAAGCTTTCTTT
TRBJ2-1 | 19 | TRBD1 | TRBV10-3 | . | CAISKGPTGTGTFINEQFF | TGTGCCATCAGTAAGGGGCCTACCGGGACAGGGACTTTCATCAATGAGCAGTTCTTC
TRBJ2-1 | 15 | . | TRBV29-1 | . | CSVEGVGVSYNEQFF | TGCAGCGTTGAAGGAGTCGGGGTCTCCTACAATGAGCAGTTCTTC
TRBJ2-5 | 13 | . | TRBV18 | . | CASSPGSGETQYF | TGTGCCAGCTCACCGGGATCTGGGGAGACCCAGTACTTC
TRBJ1-5 | 13 | . | TRBV7-2 | . | CASSSALDQPQHF | TGTGCCAGCAGCTCCGCGTTGGATCAGCCCCAGCATTTT
TRBJ2-3 | 14 | . | TRBV12-5 | . | CASGLGLRADTQYF | TGTGCTAGTGGTTTGGGGCTGCGGGCGGATACGCAGTATTTT
TRBJ2-7 | 12 | . | TRBV28 | few | CASTQLGYEQYF | TGTGCCAGCACCCAATTGGGATACGAGCAGTACTTC
TRBJ1-1 | 12 | . | TRBV6-5 | . | CASRTGNTEAFF | TGTGCCAGCAGGACAGGTAACACTGAAGCTTTCTTT
TRBJ2-3 | 14 | . | TRBV7-2 | . | CASSLAPLQDTQYF | TGTGCCAGCAGCTTGGCACCCCTCCAAGATACGCAGTATTTT
TRBJ1-6 | 14 | TRBD1 | TRBV7-6 | . | CASSPGQYNSPLHF | TGTGCCAGCAGCCCGGGACAGTATAATTCACCCCTCCACTTT
TRBJ2-1 | 16 | TRBD2 | TRBV6-6 | once | CASSYRTSGDYNEQFF | TGTGCCAGCAGTTACCGGACTAGCGGGGACTACAATGAGCAGTTCTTC
TRBJ2-7 | 14 | . | TRBV5-1 | . | CASSLERTAYEQYF | TGCGCCAGCAGCTTGGAAAGGACAGCGTACGAGCAGTACTTC
TRBJ1-6 | 14 | . | TRBV5-1 | . | CASSLGQQNSPLHF | TGCGCCAGCAGCTTGGGCCAGCAGAATTCACCCCTCCACTTT
TRBJ2-1 | 13 | . | TRBV5-4 | few | CASSLWVSNEQFF | TGTGCCAGCAGCTTGTGGGTTTCCAATGAGCAGTTCTTC
TRBJ2-5 | 11 | . | TRBV12-3/TRBV12-4 | . | CASSSSQTQYF | TGTGCCAGCAGTTCAAGCCAGACCCAGTACTTC
TRBJ2-5 | 14 | TRBD2 | TRBV19 | . | CASSVLAGQETQYF | TGTGCCAGTAGCGTCCTAGCGGGCCAAGAGACCCAGTACTTC